The 22 T cell receptor beta chains listed next were all sequenced from one sample in a study of blood T cell repertoires in COVID-19. Sequenced by immunoSEQ multiplex PCR; TCRdb stores in-frame clones only, minus some. Here the sample spans around 270,000 clones, approximately 86% being singletons. What was sequenced was peripheral blood. The receptor source for this set is a woman in her sixties with COVID-19, enrolled during active disease.

The V gene is TRBV6-5, the J gene TRBJ2-7; possibly TRBD1 for D (6 bases). This CDR3 has 12 residues. The germline V gene encodes CDR1 MNHEY and CDR2 SVGAGI. Deletions cut 7 bases from V and 2 bases from J, with 9 bases between. The chain's CDR3 is CASIGDTYEQYF. In DNA form, the CDR3 reads TGTGCCAGCATTGGGGACACCTACGAGCAGTACTTC.

The chain links TRBV12-3 or TRBV12-4 to TRBJ2-7; a weak D match, TRBD2 (7 bases). Trimming removed 7 bases at V and 3 bases at J, with 13 bases between. The CDR3 covers 13 residues. The CDR3 sequence: CASTRGAYYEQYF. CDR3 DNA: TGTGCCAGCACCCGGGGGGCGTACTACGAGCAGTACTTC.

The chain links TRBV2 to TRBJ2-7; tentative D call: TRBD1 (6 bases). The CDR3 is made up of 15 amino acids. Germline V gene sequence: CDR1 SNHLY, CDR2 FYNNEI. With 3 bases removed from V and 4 bases from J, the gap between germline ends came to 16 bases. The CDR3 is CASSELFGQQYEQYF. The CDR3 DNA reads as TGTGCCAGCAGTGAGCTGTTTGGACAGCAATACGAGCAGTACTTC. The full variable domain, rest sourced from reference TRBV2 and TRBJ2-7, is EPEVTQTPSHQVTQMGQEVILRCVPISNHLYFYWYRQILGQKVEFLVSFYNNEISEKSEIFDDQFSVERPDGSNFTLKIRSTKLEDSAMYFCASSELFGQQYEQYFGPGTRLTVT.

This chain joins TRBV15 and TRBJ1-1, with D unclear. The CDR3 loop spans 15 amino acids. Trimming removed 3 bases at V and 0 bases at J, with 11 bases between. CDR1 and CDR2 from the germline V gene are LNHNV and YYDKDF (reference sequence). This CDR3 reads CATSRGGQVNTEAFF. The CDR3 DNA follows: TGTGCCACCAGCAGGGGCGGGCAGGTGAACACTGAAGCTTTCTTT.

The CDR3 region has the DNA TGTGCCAGCTCACCTTCGAAGGGAGCTAATGAAAAACTGTTTTTT. Protein sequence: CASSPSKGANEKLFF. The chain has TRBV18 and TRBJ1-4, with D uncertain. Per the germline V gene, CDR1 is KGHSH and CDR2 is LQKENI. The germline V and J ends were trimmed by 3 bases and 3 bases, with 11 bases remaining between them. This CDR3 is built from 15 residues.

The chain has TRBV5-5 and TRBJ1-4; 9 bases map to TRBD1. Germline V CDR1 and CDR2: SGHKS, YYEKEE (reference sequence). V was pared by 3 bases and J by 5 bases, with 2 bases of the junction left unmatched. The length of the CDR3 is 14 residues. The CDR3 DNA is TGTGCCAGCAGCTATGGGACAGGGAATGAAAAACTGTTTTTT. This sequence encodes CASSYGTGNEKLFF.

To note about this clone: Other DNA variants within this sample encode the same CDR3. The chain links TRBV19 to TRBJ1-5; D is possibly TRBD1 (6 bases). Per the germline V gene, CDR1 is LNHDA and CDR2 is SQIVND (reference sequence). The CDR3 length is 14 residues. Trimming removed 3 bases at V and 2 bases at J, with 8 bases between. The CDR3 protein is CASSIRGGNQPQHF. The CDR3 DNA sequence: TGTGCCAGTAGTATCAGGGGTGGCAATCAGCCCCAGCATTTT.

V usage is TRBV12-3 or TRBV12-4 and J usage is TRBJ1-4; D not certain. V shed 0 bases and J shed 8 bases, with 7 bases lying between them. This CDR3 region has 13 residues. The CDR3 region has the DNA TGTGCCAGCAGTTTAGCAGTCCGGGAAAAACTGTTTTTT. Translation gives CASSLAVREKLFF.

The chain is built from TRBV5-6 and TRBJ2-2; tentative D call: TRBD1 (6 bases). The CDR3 length is 16 residues. CDR1 and CDR2 (germline): SGHDT, YYEEEE. Between the trimmed V and J ends, which lost 4 bases and 7 bases, there was a span of 20 bases. The CDR3 DNA is TGTGCCAGCAGCCCGCTCCGGACAGCTCTCGGCGGGGAGCTGTTTTTT. It translates to CASSPLRTALGGELFF.

This clone was counted once. The gene calls are TRBV6-6 and TRBJ2-5, with 7 bases matching TRBD2. Trimming at V came to 5 bases and at J to 5 bases, leaving 14 bases not matched to a gene. The germline V gene encodes CDR1 MNHNY and CDR2 SVGAGI (reference sequence). The CDR3 spans 16 residues. This CDR3 reads CASSPIKRGGSETQYF. The DNA of the CDR3 is TGTGCCAGCAGTCCCATTAAGCGGGGAGGTTCGGAGACCCAGTACTTC.

Only a few counts were recorded for this clone. This chain joins TRBV28 and TRBJ1-3; D possibly corresponds to TRBD1 (5 bases). Germline V CDR1 and CDR2: MDHEN, SYDVKM. The germline V and J ends were trimmed by 10 bases and 1 base, with 11 bases remaining between them. This CDR3 is built from 13 residues. The CDR3 sequence: CAIQDSSGNTIYF. For the CDR3, the DNA is TGTGCCATACAAGACAGTTCTGGAAACACCATATATTTT.

The chain links TRBV27 to TRBJ2-1; D gene ambiguous. V lost 7 bases and J lost 1, with 5 bases in between. The CDR3 covers 12 residues. Per the germline V gene, CDR1 is MNHEY and CDR2 is SMNVEV (reference sequence). For the CDR3, the DNA is TGTGCCAGCAAGCTTTCCTACAATGAGCAGTTCTTC. It specifies CASKLSYNEQFF.

The chain is built from TRBV11-3 and TRBJ2-1; 9 bases match TRBD1. Trimming took 4 bases from V and 4 from J; bases not matched to a gene: 11. The CDR3 consists of 17 residues. Germline loops: CDR1 SGHNT, CDR2 YENEEA. CDR3 in amino acids: CASSSTSGTGFYNEQFF. CDR3 coding DNA: TGTGCCAGCAGCTCAACATCCGGGACAGGGTTTTACAATGAGCAGTTCTTC.

This clone occurred once. The chain links TRBV5-1 to TRBJ1-1; possibly TRBD1 for D (5 bases). Germline V gene sequence: CDR1 SGHRS, CDR2 YFSETQ. Trimming stripped 1 base from V and 4 bases from J, with 11 bases between. The CDR3 runs to 14 residues. In DNA form, the CDR3 reads TGCGCCAGCAGCTTGTCCCGGCAGGGCACTGAAGCTTTCTTT. The encoded protein is CASSLSRQGTEAFF.

CDR3 sequence (DNA): TGTGCCTGGAGGGGGAGGGCCGATCAGCCCCAGCATTTT. Encoded protein: CAWRGRADQPQHF. This rearrangement joins TRBV30 to TRBJ1-5; D is unclear. CDR1 is GTSNPN and CDR2 is SVGIG in the germline V gene (reference sequence). The CDR3 consists of 13 residues. V shed 3 bases and J shed 5 bases, with 11 bases lying between them.

V and J are TRBV27 and TRBJ1-4; 9 bases are a match to TRBD1. J gave up 3 bases and V 6 bases, and 17 bases lay outside the gene matches. This CDR3 comprises 19 residues. In germline, CDR1 is MNHEY, CDR2 SMNVEV (reference sequence). CDR3 nucleotides: TGTGCCAGCAGCCCCCGTGGACAGGGGTATGCTTTAGCTAATGAAAAACTGTTTTTT. Translating gives CASSPRGQGYALANEKLFF. Supplemented by reference TRBV27 and TRBJ1-4, the full variable domain reads EAQVTQNPRYLITVTGKKLTVTCSQNMNHEYMSWYRQDPGLGLRQIYYSMNVEVTDKGDVPEGYKVSRKEKRNFPLILESPSPNQTSLYFCASSPRGQGYALANEKLFFGSGTQLSVL.

This clone appeared a single time. The genes are TRBV7-9 and TRBJ1-5; 7 bases agree with TRBD1. V lost 5 bases and J lost 6; bases outside the gene matches: 7. The CDR3 runs to 14 residues. CDR1 and CDR2 from the germline V gene are SEHNR and FQNEAQ (reference sequence). The CDR3 DNA is TGTGCCAGCAGCAGGGGGCAGGGGAGTCAGCCCCAGCATTTT. Translated: CASSRGQGSQPQHF.

The chain joins TRBV18 to TRBJ2-3; 8 positions match TRBD1. Germline CDR1 is KGHSH and CDR2 is LQKENI. V shed 6 bases and J 3 bases; nucleotides not matched to a gene: 14. CDR3 length equals 17 residues. CDR3 region: CASSPVVPGQATDTQYF. The CDR3 DNA reads as TGTGCCAGCTCCCCCGTCGTCCCGGGACAGGCGACAGATACGCAGTATTTT.

This chain uses TRBV5-1 with TRBJ2-7, with D tentatively TRBD2 (5 bases). There are 17 residues in the CDR3. Trimming shortened V by 2 bases and J by 0 bases, and 18 bases separated the two germline ends. The germline gives CDR1 SGHRS, CDR2 YFSETQ. CDR3 sequence: CASSFGMRRVSSYEQYF. The DNA for the CDR3 is TGCGCCAGCAGCTTCGGGATGCGCCGAGTTAGCTCCTACGAGCAGTACTTC.

V and J are TRBV14 and TRBJ2-1; 13 nucleotides align to TRBD2. The germline CDR1 and CDR2 sequences are SGHDN and FVKESK. The J segment lost 3 bases and the V segment lost 0 bases, leaving 2 bases of the junction unmatched. The CDR3 is 17 residues long. As DNA, the CDR3 is TGTGCCAGCAGCCAAGAGGGGACTAGCGGGGTCTACAATGAGCAGTTCTTC. Translation gives CASSQEGTSGVYNEQFF.

The chain carries TRBV28 and TRBJ2-7; TRBD1 matches 10 bases. Looked up from germline, CDR1 is MDHEN and CDR2 is SYDVKM. Trimming cost V 6 bases and J 4 bases; bases outside gene matches: 12. The CDR3 has 16 amino acids. The CDR3, as DNA: TGTGCCAGCAGCCAACATGGGACAGGGGAAGGTTACGAGCAGTACTTC. Translated: CASSQHGTGEGYEQYF.

The chain has TRBV6-5 and TRBJ1-4; 7 positions agree with TRBD1. With V trimmed by 6 bases and J by 8 bases, 9 bases remained unmatched. Germline CDR1 MNHEY, CDR2 SVGAGI. The CDR3 runs to 14 residues. DNA for the CDR3: TGTGCCAGCAGCCGAGGACAGGCGGAGGAAAAACTGTTTTTT. Residues: CASSRGQAEEKLFF.